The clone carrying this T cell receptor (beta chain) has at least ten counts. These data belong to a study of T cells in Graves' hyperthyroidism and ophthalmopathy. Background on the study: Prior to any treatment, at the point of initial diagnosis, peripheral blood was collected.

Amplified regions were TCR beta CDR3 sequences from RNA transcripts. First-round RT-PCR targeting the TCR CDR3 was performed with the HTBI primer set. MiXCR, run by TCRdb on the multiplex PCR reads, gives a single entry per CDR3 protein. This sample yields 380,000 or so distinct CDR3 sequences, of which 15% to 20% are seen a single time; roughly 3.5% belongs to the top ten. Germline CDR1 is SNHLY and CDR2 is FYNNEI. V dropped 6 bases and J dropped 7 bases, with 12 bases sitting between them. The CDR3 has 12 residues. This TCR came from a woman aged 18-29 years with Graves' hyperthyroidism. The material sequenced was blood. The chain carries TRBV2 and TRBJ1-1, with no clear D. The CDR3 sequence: CASRERAIEAFF. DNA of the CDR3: TGTGCCAGCAGGGAAAGGGCTATTGAAGCTTTCTTT.